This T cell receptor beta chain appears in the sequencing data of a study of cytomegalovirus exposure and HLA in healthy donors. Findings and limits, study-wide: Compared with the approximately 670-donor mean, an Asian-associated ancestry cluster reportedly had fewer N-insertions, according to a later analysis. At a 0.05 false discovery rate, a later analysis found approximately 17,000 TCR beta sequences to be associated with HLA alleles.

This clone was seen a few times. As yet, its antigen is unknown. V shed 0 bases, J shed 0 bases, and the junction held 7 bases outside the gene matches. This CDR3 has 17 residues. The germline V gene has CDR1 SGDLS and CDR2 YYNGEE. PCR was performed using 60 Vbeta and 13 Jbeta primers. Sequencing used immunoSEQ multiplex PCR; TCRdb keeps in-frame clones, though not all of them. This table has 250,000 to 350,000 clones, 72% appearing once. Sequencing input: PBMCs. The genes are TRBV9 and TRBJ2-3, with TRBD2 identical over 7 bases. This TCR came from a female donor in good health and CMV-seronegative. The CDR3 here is CASSVGLGLVSTDTQYF. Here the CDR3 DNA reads TGTGCCAGCAGCGTAGGACTAGGACTAGTTAGCACAGATACGCAGTATTTT.